These 10 T cell receptor beta chains came from one sample sequenced in a study of blood T cell repertoires in COVID-19 (dated by TCRdb to the early 2020s). The receptor library was made with the immunoSEQ multiplex PCR assay. TCRdb holds this immuneACCESS table with in-frame rearrangements only. Some clones are missing; in checked studies, unresolved V genes explain under half, and the rest has no known cause. The sample contains around 400,000 clones, roughly 91% of them found a single time. About 1.7% of the sample goes to the ten largest clones. The sample consisted of PBMCs or T cells enriched from blood (not recorded which). The receptors were gathered from a woman aged 25-40 years who had recovered from COVID-19.

V gene TRBV6-5 combines with J gene TRBJ1-1; a possible D gene is TRBD1 (6 bases). Between the trimmed V and J ends, which lost 7 bases and 1 base, there was a span of 10 bases. Germline V lookup: CDR1 MNHEY, CDR2 SVGAGI. This CDR3 has 13 residues. The CDR3 coding sequence is TGTGCCAGCACCAGGGGTTCGAACACTGAAGCTTTCTTT. Amino acid sequence: CASTRGSNTEAFF.

J is TRBJ1-2 and V is TRBV4-3; 7 nucleotides align to TRBD1. This CDR3 comprises 15 residues. J lost 2 bases, V lost 4 bases, and 7 bases had no gene match. Germline V gene sequence: CDR1 LGHNA, CDR2 YSLEER. The CDR3 is CASSRDRITNYGYTF. The CDR3 coding sequence is TGCGCCAGCAGCCGGGACAGAATCACAAACTATGGCTACACCTTC.

The V and J genes are TRBV29-1 and TRBJ1-2; a weak D match, TRBD1 (5 bases). The CDR3 runs 11 residues. V lost 4 bases and J lost 7, with 10 bases in between. Germline-derived CDR1 and CDR2 are SQVTM and ANQGSEA. The CDR3 DNA follows: TGCAGCGTTGTCTGGGGCTCTGGCTACACCTTC. Translation gives CSVVWGSGYTF.

This rearrangement joins TRBV2 to TRBJ1-2; D may be TRBD1 (6 bases). Trimming removed 6 bases at V and 6 bases at J, with 20 bases between. There are 15 residues in the CDR3. The germline V gene encodes CDR1 SNHLY and CDR2 FYNNEI. CDR3 coding DNA: TGTGCCAGCAGCCGGGGGGCAGGGGAGTTCAATGGCTACACCTTC. It yields the protein CASSRGAGEFNGYTF.

The J gene is TRBJ2-2, the V gene TRBV7-3; TRBD1 agrees at 7 bases. The trim removed 5 bases at V and 7 bases at J, leaving 13 bases unmatched. Germline CDR1 SGHTA, CDR2 FQGTGA. The length of the CDR3 is 16 residues. The CDR3 DNA sequence: TGTGCCAGCAGCCCCCTCGGGCAGGGGGTTCACGGGGAGCTGTTTTTT. Translated, it gives CASSPLGQGVHGELFF.

V gene TRBV19 combines with J gene TRBJ2-7, with 9 bases identical to TRBD2. After removal of 6 bases from V and 2 bases from J, the junction contained 8 bases not matched to a gene. Germline V CDR1 and CDR2: LNHDA, SQIVND (reference sequence). The CDR3 is 15 amino acids. In nucleotides, the CDR3 is TGTGCCAGTAGCACACTAGCGGGTCGAACCTACGAGCAGTACTTC. This translates into CASSTLAGRTYEQYF.

This rearrangement joins TRBV7-2 to TRBJ2-1; 7 bases are shared with TRBD2. V gave up 2 bases and J gave up 0 bases; unmatched junction bases: 7. CDR1 SGHTA and CDR2 FQGNSA come from the germline V gene. The CDR3 contains 17 residues. The CDR3 sequence: CASSLYLAADSYNEQFF. As DNA, the CDR3 is TGTGCCAGCAGCTTATACCTAGCGGCGGACTCCTACAATGAGCAGTTCTTC.

The chain carries TRBV24-1 and TRBJ2-1; the match to TRBD2 covers 7 bases. Trimming took 9 bases from V and 9 from J; bases not matched to a gene: 4. The CDR3 covers 11 residues. CDR1 and CDR2 from the germline V gene are KGHDR and SFDVKD. DNA of the CDR3: TGTGCCACCTGCGGGGGTGGTGAGCAGTTCTTC. Its protein is CATCGGGEQFF.

This chain joins TRBV28 and TRBJ1-6, with D maybe TRBD1 (5 bases). Looked up from germline, CDR1 is MDHEN and CDR2 is SYDVKM. V shed 3 bases and J shed 7 bases, with 10 bases lying between them. The CDR3 runs 14 residues. CDR3 DNA: TGTGCCAGCAGTTTGGGCAGGGCGAATTCACCCCTCCACTTT. This encodes CASSLGRANSPLHF.

This clone showed up just once. This CDR3 is CAWSGGTYEQYF. CDR3 coding DNA: TGTGCCTGGAGTGGCGGGACCTACGAGCAGTACTTC. The rearrangement uses TRBV30 and TRBJ2-7; D perhaps matches TRBD2 (6 bases). CDR1 and CDR2 from the germline V gene are GTSNPN and SVGIG (reference sequence). Trimming shortened V by 1 base and J by 2 bases, and 6 bases separated the two germline ends. The CDR3 has 12 residues.